The 12 T cell receptor beta chains given below trace back to one sample, sequenced in a study of beta chain features in type 1 diabetes. Expressed TCRB transcripts were sequenced after all isolated RNA was converted to cDNA. The repertoire was sequenced with immunoSEQ multiplex PCR; TCRdb's copy has only in-frame clones and lacks some. The table has around 500,000 clones, approximately 30% seen once. Sequencing was carried out using naive CD4+ T cells from blood. These TCRs come from a man aged 18 to 29 in good health.

The chain joins TRBV7-9 to TRBJ2-5; D is uncertain. CDR3 length: 14 amino acids. V shed 0 bases and J shed 3 bases, with 8 bases lying between them. CDR1 is SEHNR and CDR2 is FQNEAQ in the germline V gene (reference sequence). CDR3 bases: TGTGCCAGCAGCTTAGCTCCCAGGAAAGAGACCCAGTACTTC. Amino acids: CASSLAPRKETQYF. The whole variable domain, remainder taken from reference TRBV7-9 and TRBJ2-5, is DTGVSQNPRHKITKRGQNVTFRCDPISEHNRLYWYRQTLGQGPEFLTYFQNEAQLEKSRLLSDRFSAERPKGSFSTLEIQRTEQGDSAMYLCASSLAPRKETQYFGPGTRLLVL.

The chain couples TRBV25-1 to TRBJ2-3; 7 bases match TRBD2. The CDR3 contains 15 residues. V lost 6 bases and J lost 2; bases outside the gene matches: 8. Germline lookup yields CDR1 MGHDK and CDR2 SYGVNS. DNA for the CDR3: TGTGCCAGCAGCTACGTGGGGGGGAACACAGATACGCAGTATTTT. Its translation: CASSYVGGNTDTQYF.

This clone has only a few counts. The rearrangement links TRBV30 to TRBJ1-1; no clear D. The CDR3 has 13 residues. Per the germline V gene, CDR1 is GTSNPN and CDR2 is SVGIG (reference sequence). V gave up 0 bases and J gave up 8 bases, with 13 bases separating them. CDR3: CAWSVRVSREAFF. As DNA, the CDR3 is TGTGCCTGGAGTGTACGGGTCAGCAGGGAAGCTTTCTTT.

This rearrangement joins TRBV2 to TRBJ1-1, with unresolved D. V gave up 1 base and J gave up 10 bases, with 10 bases separating them. CDR1 is SNHLY, CDR2 FYNNEI, per germline. The CDR3 covers 12 residues. The CDR3 DNA reads as TGTGCCAGCAGTGAAGTTAGGAGCGGAGCTTTCTTT. Its protein is CASSEVRSGAFF.

The sample holds a few counts of this clone. The J gene is TRBJ2-6, the V gene TRBV2; D is unclear. This CDR3 contains 12 residues. V lost 8 bases and J lost 2, with 4 bases in between. Germline values: CDR1 SNHLY, CDR2 FYNNEI. CDR3 bases: TGTGCCAGCGAGGCTGGGGCCAACGTCCTGACTTTC. Its protein product is CASEAGANVLTF.

The gene calls are TRBV15 and TRBJ1-1, with no clear D. Germline V lookup: CDR1 LNHNV, CDR2 YYDKDF (reference sequence). The V and J ends lost 0 bases and 7 bases respectively, with 15 bases between them. This CDR3 contains 15 residues. CDR3 in amino acids: CATSRDQTVAGEAFF. CDR3 DNA sequence: TGTGCCACCAGCAGAGATCAAACAGTGGCGGGTGAAGCTTTCTTT. The full variable domain, rest sourced from reference TRBV15 and TRBJ1-1, is DAMVIQNPRYQVTQFGKPVTLSCSQTLNHNVMYWYQQKSSQAPKLLFHYYDKDFNNEADTPDNFQSRRPNTSFCFLDIRSPGLGDTAMYLCATSRDQTVAGEAFFGQGTRLTVV.

The chain joins TRBV27 to TRBJ2-1, with 9 bases identical to TRBD2. The CDR3 is made up of 15 amino acids. V shed 6 bases, J shed 4 bases, and the junction held 7 bases outside the gene matches. Germline CDR1 reads MNHEY; CDR2 reads SMNVEV (reference sequence). The chain's CDR3 is CASSLLAGGYNEQFF. In DNA, the CDR3 is TGTGCCAGCAGCCTCCTTGCGGGAGGGTACAATGAGCAGTTCTTC.

The rearrangement joins TRBV29-1 to TRBJ2-3; 7 bases line up with TRBD2. CDR1 is SQVTM and CDR2 is ANQGSEA in the germline V gene. This CDR3 has 14 amino acids. J was trimmed by 2 bases and V by 7 bases; bases with no gene match: 9. This CDR3 reads CSATEAGVTDTQYF. The CDR3 nucleotides are TGCAGCGCAACAGAGGCGGGAGTCACAGATACGCAGTATTTT.

The chain carries TRBV18 and TRBJ2-3; 9 bases align to TRBD2. The V gene end was trimmed by 5 bases and the J gene end by 4 bases; junction bases not matched to a gene: 7. The CDR3 sequence is 15 residues long. CDR1 and CDR2 (germline): KGHSH, LQKENI. Here the CDR3 DNA reads TGTGCCAGCTCAGCCCGACTAGCGGTGGCAGATACGCAGTATTTT. This encodes CASSARLAVADTQYF.

The chain joins TRBV11-1 to TRBJ2-6; D might be TRBD1 or TRBD2, each matching 6 bases. V was clipped by 1 base and J by 3 bases, with 10 bases between them. CDR3 length: 16 residues. Germline V CDR1 and CDR2: SGHAT, FQDESV (reference sequence). Written as DNA, the CDR3 is TGTGCCAGCAGCTTAGTTCGGGGGCATGGGGCCAACGTCCTGACTTTC. Translating gives CASSLVRGHGANVLTF. The full variable domain, with the rest looked up from reference TRBV11-1 and TRBJ2-6, is EAEVAQSPRYKITEKSQAVAFWCDPISGHATLYWYRQILGQGPELLVQFQDESVVDDSQLPKDRFSAERLKGVDSTLKIQPAELGDSAMYLCASSLVRGHGANVLTFGAGSRLTVL.

This clone was seen only a few times. The chain uses TRBV4-1 and TRBJ2-3; 10 positions agree with TRBD2. V lost 2 bases to trimming and J lost 3 bases; unmatched junction nucleotides: 5. Germline V gives CDR1 MGHRA, CDR2 YSYEKL. This CDR3 is built from 16 residues. The CDR3 loop is CASSQPPGLATDTQYF. For the CDR3, the DNA is TGCGCCAGCAGCCAACCACCGGGACTAGCGACAGATACGCAGTATTTT.

V gene TRBV2 combines with J gene TRBJ2-7, with 9 bases fitting TRBD2. The length of the CDR3 is 18 residues. Germline values: CDR1 SNHLY, CDR2 FYNNEI. J was trimmed by 6 bases and V by 7 bases; bases with no gene match: 22. CDR3: CASTFDSLAGPESGEQYF. Here the CDR3 DNA reads TGTGCCAGCACCTTCGACAGCCTAGCGGGACCAGAGTCTGGCGAGCAGTACTTC.